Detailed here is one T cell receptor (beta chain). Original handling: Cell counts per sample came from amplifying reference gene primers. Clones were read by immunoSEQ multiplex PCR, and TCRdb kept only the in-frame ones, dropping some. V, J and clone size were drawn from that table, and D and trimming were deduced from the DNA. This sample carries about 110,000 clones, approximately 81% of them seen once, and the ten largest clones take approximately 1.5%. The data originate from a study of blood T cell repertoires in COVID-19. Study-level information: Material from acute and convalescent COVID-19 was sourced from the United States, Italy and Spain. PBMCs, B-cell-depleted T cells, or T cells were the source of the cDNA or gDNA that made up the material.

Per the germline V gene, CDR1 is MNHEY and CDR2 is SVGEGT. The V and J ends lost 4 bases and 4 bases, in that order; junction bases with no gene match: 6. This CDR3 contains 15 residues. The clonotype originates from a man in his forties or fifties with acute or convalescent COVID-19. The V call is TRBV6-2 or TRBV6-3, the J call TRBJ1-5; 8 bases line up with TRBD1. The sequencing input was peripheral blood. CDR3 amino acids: CASSSDRQGNQPQHF. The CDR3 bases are TGTGCCAGCAGTTCTGATAGACAGGGGAATCAGCCCCAGCATTTT.